A single sample gave rise to the 30 T cell receptor beta chains below, sequenced in a study of OX40 agonist ivuxolimab in advanced cancers. The assay was immunoSEQ multiplex PCR, and TCRdb's table has in-frame clones only and misses some. The sample gives approximately 75,000 clones, about 92% of which show up once; around 0.39% is in the top ten. Sequenced here: CD4+ or CD8+ T cells sorted from blood, sampled in a trial of the OX40 agonist ivuxolimab. These receptor sequences come from an adult with an advanced solid tumor such as melanoma, head and neck, liver or kidney cancer.

The chain is built from TRBV7-2 and TRBJ1-1; a weak D match, TRBD1 (5 bases). The CDR3 spans 15 residues. Germline CDR1 is SGHTA and CDR2 is FQGNSA. The germline V and J ends were trimmed by 4 bases and 1 base, with 13 bases remaining between them. The CDR3 sequence is CASSSQGTKNTEAFF. The CDR3 nucleotides are TGTGCCAGCAGCTCCCAGGGAACAAAGAACACTGAAGCTTTCTTT.

A remark on this clone: The identical CDR3 is also encoded by other nucleotide sequences in the sample. The rearrangement links TRBV9 to TRBJ2-7, with D possibly being TRBD1 (6 bases). Germline V gene lookup returns CDR1 SGDLS and CDR2 YYNGEE. The CDR3 loop spans 15 amino acids. V shed 0 bases and J shed 4 bases, with 14 bases lying between them. The CDR3 region has the DNA TGTGCCAGCAGCGTAGGCCAGGGGCTAGGTTACGAGCAGTACTTC. It codes for CASSVGQGLGYEQYF.

This sequence joins TRBV6-6 and TRBJ2-2; tentative D call: TRBD1 (5 bases). Germline V gives CDR1 MNHNY, CDR2 SVGAGI (reference sequence). V was cut by 2 bases and J by 8 bases, with 12 bases left in between. CDR3 length: 14 amino acids. This CDR3 reads CASSYLGAEGELFF. CDR3 coding DNA: TGTGCCAGCAGTTACCTTGGGGCGGAGGGGGAGCTGTTTTTT.

For the CDR3, the DNA is TGCGCCAGCTGTTGGACAGGGTGGATAGGGCTGAACATTCAGTACTTC. As protein: CASCWTGWIGLNIQYF. The rearrangement uses TRBV4-3 and TRBJ2-4, with 8 bases fitting TRBD1. The CDR3 length is 16 residues. The junction had 16 bases not matched to a gene; V was cut back by 8 bases and J by 7 bases. CDR1 is LGHNA and CDR2 is YSLEER in the germline V gene.

J is TRBJ2-2 and V is TRBV28, with 11 bases fitting TRBD2. CDR3 length equals 13 residues. The trim removed 8 bases at V and 5 bases at J, leaving 1 base unmatched. Germline CDR1 MDHEN, CDR2 SYDVKM. The CDR3 reads CASRLAGTGELFF. CDR3 DNA sequence: TGTGCCAGCCGACTAGCGGGAACCGGGGAGCTGTTTTTT.

The chain links TRBV5-6 to TRBJ1-1, with D possibly TRBD1 on 5 matching bases. The CDR3 has 15 amino acids. The germline V gene has CDR1 SGHDT and CDR2 YYEEEE. Trimming pared 1 base from V and 0 bases from J, leaving 10 bases between. The CDR3 DNA follows: TGTGCCAGCAGCTTGTGGGGGTCCATGAACACTGAAGCTTTCTTT. Translating it yields CASSLWGSMNTEAFF.

This CDR3 reads CASSLSDNEQFF. In DNA form, the CDR3 reads TGTGCCAGCAGCTTAAGTGACAATGAGCAGTTCTTC. The V and J genes are TRBV7-8 and TRBJ2-1; D not resolved. The V gene lost 2 bases and the J gene lost 5 bases, with 4 bases spanning the gap. In germline, CDR1 is SGHVS, CDR2 FQNEAQ. The CDR3 runs 12 residues.

The CDR3 DNA is TGCGCCAGCAGCCAAGGAGAAGCGGGGAGCACAGATACGCAGTATTTT. Encoded protein: CASSQGEAGSTDTQYF. The chain uses TRBV4-3 and TRBJ2-3; 7 bases map to TRBD2. V shed 1 base and J 0 bases; nucleotides not matched to a gene: 4. The CDR3 contains 16 residues. Germline CDR1 and CDR2: LGHNA and YSLEER.

The J gene is TRBJ1-1, the V gene TRBV7-2; D gene ambiguous. CDR1 SGHTA and CDR2 FQGNSA come from the germline V gene. The CDR3 is made up of 14 amino acids. The V and J ends lost 6 bases and 0 bases respectively, with 11 bases between them. The CDR3 loop reads CASSPTLMNTEAFF. DNA of the CDR3: TGTGCCAGCAGTCCAACTCTTATGAACACTGAAGCTTTCTTT.

The count of this clone is one. The chain recombines TRBV11-1 with TRBJ1-1, with D unclear. V was cut by 3 bases and J by 4 bases, with 9 bases left in between. CDR1 is SGHAT, CDR2 FQDESV, per germline (reference sequence). This CDR3 region has 13 residues. CDR3 coding DNA: TGTGCCAGCAGCTTCACAGCTGGCACTGAAGCTTTCTTT. Protein product: CASSFTAGTEAFF.

V usage is TRBV11-2 and J usage is TRBJ1-4, with D possibly TRBD1 on 5 matching bases. The length of the CDR3 is 15 residues. CDR1 and CDR2 (germline): SGHAT, FQNNGV. The V end lost 5 bases, the J end lost 4 bases, and 14 bases lay between the germline ends. The CDR3: CASSLWGANNEKLFF. Written as DNA, the CDR3 is TGTGCCAGCAGCCTATGGGGCGCCAATAATGAAAAACTGTTTTTT.

The V and J genes are TRBV9 and TRBJ2-5; unclear D gene. The germline V gene encodes CDR1 SGDLS and CDR2 YYNGEE. Trimming stripped 0 bases from V and 2 bases from J, with 8 bases between. There are 14 residues in the CDR3. The CDR3 sequence: CASSVGLPQETQYF. The CDR3, as DNA: TGTGCCAGCAGCGTAGGCCTCCCTCAAGAGACCCAGTACTTC.

The chain is built from TRBV30 and TRBJ2-3; no firm D call. In germline, CDR1 is GTSNPN, CDR2 SVGIG (reference sequence). The length of the CDR3 is 13 residues. V lost 0 bases to trimming and J lost 2 bases, with 6 bases between them. CDR3 bases: TGTGCCTGGAGTGTAGGGTCCACAGATACGCAGTATTTT. Its protein product is CAWSVGSTDTQYF.

The chain has TRBV18 and TRBJ2-3, with unresolved D. The ends were cut back, 4 bases at V and 0 bases at J, with 8 bases in the middle. The CDR3 runs to 14 residues. The germline gives CDR1 KGHSH, CDR2 LQKENI. DNA of the CDR3: TGTGCCAGCTCACTGACGTTTAGCACAGATACGCAGTATTTT. Translation: CASSLTFSTDTQYF.

The chain carries TRBV9 and TRBJ2-6, with D hard to call. V shed 2 bases and J shed 1 base, with 7 bases lying between them. Germline loops: CDR1 SGDLS, CDR2 YYNGEE. The CDR3 is 15 residues long. CDR3 sequence: CASSVVGSGANVLTF. In DNA form, the CDR3 reads TGTGCCAGCAGCGTGGTAGGTTCTGGGGCCAACGTCCTGACTTTC.

The chain couples TRBV28 to TRBJ2-7; 7 bases align to TRBD1. CDR3 length equals 13 residues. With 4 bases clipped from V and 6 bases from J, the junction kept 6 bases outside the gene matches. Germline CDR1 MDHEN, CDR2 SYDVKM. The CDR3 DNA follows: TGTGCCAGCAGTTCGAGACAGGGTAGCGAGCAGTACTTC. Translation gives CASSSRQGSEQYF. Full variable domain (outside the CDR3, taken from reference TRBV28 and TRBJ2-7): DVKVTQSSRYLVKRTGEKVFLECVQDMDHENMFWYRQDPGLGLRLIYFSYDVKMKEKGDIPEGYSVSREKKERFSLILESASTNQTSMYLCASSSRQGSEQYFGPGTRLTVT.

The chain couples TRBV6-5 to TRBJ1-5; perhaps TRBD1 as D (5 bases). With 10 bases removed from V and 1 base from J, the gap between germline ends came to 17 bases. Germline CDR1 MNHEY, CDR2 SVGAGI. The CDR3 runs 15 residues. CDR3 bases: TGTGCCACCCGAAGGGAGGGGAGCAGCAATCAGCCCCAGCATTTT. Its translation is CATRREGSSNQPQHF.

This chain connects TRBV18 to TRBJ1-1; 10 bases are shared with TRBD1. Germline V gene lookup returns CDR1 KGHSH and CDR2 LQKENI. V lost 5 bases and J lost 3; bases outside the gene matches: 6. CDR3 size: 15 residues. The CDR3 sequence is CASSVTGQGDTEAFF. CDR3 bases: TGTGCCAGCTCAGTTACCGGACAGGGGGACACTGAAGCTTTCTTT.

The chain is built from TRBV7-6 and TRBJ2-7; 9 bases line up with TRBD1. From germline, CDR1 is SGHVS and CDR2 FNYEAQ. V dropped 5 bases and J dropped 6; count of bases not matched to a gene: 2. This CDR3 has 12 residues. This CDR3 reads CASSGTGFEQYF. CDR3 bases: TGTGCCAGCAGCGGGACAGGGTTCGAGCAGTACTTC.

The chain recombines TRBV4-3 with TRBJ1-6; 9 bases agree with TRBD1. The V and J ends lost 0 bases and 8 bases, in that order; junction bases with no gene match: 5. Germline V lookup: CDR1 LGHNA, CDR2 YSLEER. This CDR3 spans 16 amino acids. This CDR3 reads CASSQDQGQGYSPLHF. The CDR3 DNA sequence: TGCGCCAGCAGCCAAGATCAGGGACAGGGTTATTCACCCCTCCACTTT.

CDR3 sequence: CASTVPGYSNQPQHF. The CDR3 bases are TGTGCCAGCACTGTCCCTGGGTATAGCAATCAGCCCCAGCATTTT. The chain links TRBV28 to TRBJ1-5; unclear D gene. Germline CDR1 reads MDHEN; CDR2 reads SYDVKM. V was trimmed by 7 bases and J by 0 bases, leaving 13 bases between them. The CDR3 is made up of 15 amino acids.

The V call is TRBV7-2, the J call TRBJ2-7, with 7 bases lining up with TRBD2. CDR1 and CDR2 (germline): SGHTA, FQGNSA. CDR3 length equals 14 residues. The junction had 9 bases not matched to a gene; V was cut back by 5 bases and J by 5 bases. CDR3 coding DNA: TGTGCCAGCAGCCCCAGCGGGAACACCCACGAGCAGTACTTC. Amino acid sequence: CASSPSGNTHEQYF. The variable domain in full, with the rest retrieved from reference TRBV7-2 and TRBJ2-7, is GAGVSQSPSNKVTEKGKDVELRCDPISGHTALYWYRQSLGQGLEFLIYFQGNSAPDKSGLPSDRFSAERTGGSVSTLTIQRTQQEDSAVYLCASSPSGNTHEQYFGPGTRLTVT.

This sequence joins TRBV7-9 and TRBJ1-1; D perhaps matches TRBD1 (5 bases). The CDR3 is made up of 13 amino acids. The germline V and J ends were trimmed by 0 bases and 6 bases, with 8 bases remaining between them. In germline, CDR1 is SEHNR, CDR2 FQNEAQ (reference sequence). The CDR3 loop is CASSLAREAEAFF. The CDR3 DNA is TGTGCCAGCAGCTTAGCCAGGGAGGCTGAAGCTTTCTTT.

About this clone: This specimen includes other DNA sequences encoding the same CDR3. The chain has TRBV28 and TRBJ1-2, with TRBD1 matching over 8 bases. Trimming took 3 bases from V and 6 from J; bases not matched to a gene: 3. CDR1 is MDHEN and CDR2 is SYDVKM in the germline V gene. This CDR3 is 13 amino acids long. The CDR3 here is CASSLGTGNGYTF. In DNA form, the CDR3 reads TGTGCCAGCAGTTTGGGGACAGGAAATGGCTACACCTTC.

This clone was seen a few times. This chain links TRBV25-1 with TRBJ2-1; D is possibly TRBD1 (6 bases). Germline CDR1 is MGHDK and CDR2 is SYGVNS. V was clipped by 3 bases and J by 12 bases, with 15 bases between them. The CDR3 totals 13 residues. In nucleotides, the CDR3 is TGTGCCAGCAGTGAGGGGCAGGGGTACTCGCAGTTCTTC. This translates into CASSEGQGYSQFF.

J is TRBJ1-1 and V is TRBV9; the D is unclear. Trimming took 0 bases from V and 1 from J, leaving 7 bases between them. Germline CDR1 reads SGDLS; CDR2 reads YYNGEE. The CDR3 consists of 14 residues. The CDR3 loop is CASSVGQENTEAFF. CDR3 coding DNA: TGTGCCAGCAGCGTAGGGCAAGAGAACACTGAAGCTTTCTTT. Looking up the rest from reference TRBV9 and TRBJ1-1 gives the full variable domain: DSGVTQTPKHLITATGQRVTLRCSPRSGDLSVYWYQQSLDQGLQFLIQYYNGEERAKGNILERFSAQQFPDLHSELNLSSLELGDSALYFCASSVGQENTEAFFGQGTRLTVV.

This chain joins TRBV6-5 and TRBJ2-7; D remains unclear. V lost 2 bases and J lost 0, with 11 bases in between. The length of the CDR3 is 15 residues. Germline CDR1 is MNHEY and CDR2 is SVGAGI. In nucleotides, the CDR3 is TGTGCCAGCAGTTACGGACGCATTAGCTCCTACGAGCAGTACTTC. Translating it yields CASSYGRISSYEQYF.

V and J are TRBV7-2 and TRBJ2-5, with TRBD2 matching 13 bases. J lost 7 bases, V lost 2 bases, and 7 bases had no gene match. Germline CDR1 SGHTA, CDR2 FQGNSA. This CDR3 is built from 16 residues. The CDR3 coding sequence is TGTGCCAGCAGCTTAACCGGACTAGCGGGAGAAGGGACCCAGTACTTC. Protein: CASSLTGLAGEGTQYF.

V and J are TRBV18 and TRBJ2-5; 10 nucleotides line up with TRBD2. Trimming removed 2 bases from V and 1 base from J; junction bases left unmatched: 7. The CDR3 runs to 17 residues. In germline, CDR1 is KGHSH, CDR2 LQKENI. For the CDR3, the DNA is TGTGCCAGCTCACCAGAGGCTAGCGGGGGCTTCCAAGAGACCCAGTACTTC. Amino acid sequence: CASSPEASGGFQETQYF.

The gene calls are TRBV9 and TRBJ2-3, with D possibly being TRBD1 (6 bases). The length of the CDR3 is 17 residues. Germline V gene sequence: CDR1 SGDLS, CDR2 YYNGEE. V lost 2 bases to trimming and J lost 0 bases, with 16 bases between them. This CDR3 is CASSVTAQGTSTDTQYF. Here the CDR3 DNA reads TGTGCCAGCAGCGTGACAGCGCAGGGGACAAGCACAGATACGCAGTATTTT.